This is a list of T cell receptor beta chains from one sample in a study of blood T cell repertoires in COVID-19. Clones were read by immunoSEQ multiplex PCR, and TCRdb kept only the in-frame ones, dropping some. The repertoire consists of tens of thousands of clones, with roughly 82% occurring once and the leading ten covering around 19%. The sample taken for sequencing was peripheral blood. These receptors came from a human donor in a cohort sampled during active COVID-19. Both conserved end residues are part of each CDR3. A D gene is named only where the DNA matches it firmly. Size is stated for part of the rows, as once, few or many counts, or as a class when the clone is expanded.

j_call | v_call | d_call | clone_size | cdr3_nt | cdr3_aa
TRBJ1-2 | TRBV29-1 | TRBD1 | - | TGCAGCGTTGTCCCCTCCCCTTCGACAGGGTCTGGCTACACCTTC | CSVVPSPSTGSGYTF
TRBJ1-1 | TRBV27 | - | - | TGTGCCAGCAGTTTCGGACAGTTCACTGAAGCTTTCTTT | CASSFGQFTEAFF
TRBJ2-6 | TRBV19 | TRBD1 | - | TGTGCCAGTAGTACCAGGGGGCTGGGGGCCAACGTCCTGACTTTC | CASSTRGLGANVLTF
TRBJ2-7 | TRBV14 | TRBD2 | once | TGTGCCAGCAGCCGACTTACTAGCGGGGCCTACGAGCAGTACTTC | CASSRLTSGAYEQYF
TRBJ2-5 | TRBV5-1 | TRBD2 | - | TGCGCCAGCACCCCCGGGAGGGCAGCTGAGACCCAGTACTTC | CASTPGRAAETQYF
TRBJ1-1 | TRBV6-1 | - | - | TGTGCCAGCAGTGAAGTCCTGGGCGTTGGGGCTTTCTTT | CASSEVLGVGAFF
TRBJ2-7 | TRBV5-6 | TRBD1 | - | TGTGCCAGCAGCTTACAGGGGAGAGACGAGCAGTACTTC | CASSLQGRDEQYF
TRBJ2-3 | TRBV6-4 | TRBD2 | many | TGTGCCAGCAGTCCTAGCGGGGACGGCACAGATACGCAGTATTTT | CASSPSGDGTDTQYF
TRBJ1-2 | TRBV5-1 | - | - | TGCGCCAGCAGCTTGGACGGCGGATCTAACTATGGCTACACCTTC | CASSLDGGSNYGYTF
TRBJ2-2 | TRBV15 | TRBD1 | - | TGTGCCACCAGCTGGGACAGGGAGGGTACCGGGGAGCTGTTTTTT | CATSWDREGTGELFF
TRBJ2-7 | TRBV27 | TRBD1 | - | TGTGCCAGCAGTTCACCAGGGGGATTAGGCTCCTACGAGCAGTACTTC | CASSSPGGLGSYEQYF
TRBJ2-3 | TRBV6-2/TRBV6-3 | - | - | TGTGCCAGCAGTTACCTCCTAGGGGGAAACACAGATACGCAGTATTTT | CASSYLLGGNTDTQYF
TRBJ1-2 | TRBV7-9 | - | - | TGTGCCAGCAGCTTAGATCGCTATGGCTACACCTTC | CASSLDRYGYTF
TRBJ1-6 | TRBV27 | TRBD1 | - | TGTGCCAGCAGTTTGTCGAACAGGGGTAATTCACCCCTCCACTTT | CASSLSNRGNSPLHF
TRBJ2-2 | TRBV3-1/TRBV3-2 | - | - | TGTGCCAGCAGCCATAGCGGAGGGACCTTGAGCACCGGGGAGCTGTTTTTT | CASSHSGGTLSTGELFF
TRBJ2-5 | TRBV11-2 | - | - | TGTGCCAGCAGCTTAGCGGGGAGCGAGACCCAGTACTTC | CASSLAGSETQYF
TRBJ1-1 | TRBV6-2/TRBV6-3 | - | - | TGTGCCAGCACCCCGGGAGGCAGGGCGGTGGGAAACACTGAAGCTTTCTTT | CASTPGGRAVGNTEAFF
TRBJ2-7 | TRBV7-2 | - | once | TGTGCCAGCAGCCCAGGGACTGGAGTTTACTACGAGCAGTACTTC | CASSPGTGVYYEQYF
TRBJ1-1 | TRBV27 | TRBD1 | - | TGTGCCAGCAGTAGGAGCCGGGGACAGGGGACTGAAGCTTTCTTT | CASSRSRGQGTEAFF